This T cell receptor (beta chain) was found in a study of spatial heterogeneity in lung cancer. Study-level findings and limits: For expanded intratumoral alpha and beta TCRs, counts tracked tumor mutation counts.

A word on this clonotype: Its cognate antigen is unknown. Since the library was made to target alpha chains, this beta chain is a stray read and its abundance is not meaningful.

V gave up 2 bases and J gave up 6 bases; unmatched junction bases: 8. Germline assignment: CDR1 DFQATT and CDR2 SNEGSKA (reference sequence). The CDR3 is made up of 15 amino acids. Time point given: sample taken at primary tumor resection. A distinct unique molecular identifier was carried by each TCR cDNA molecule. TCRdb passed the 5' RACE reads through MiXCR, listing each CDR3 protein once. This sample carries around 7,000 distinct CDR3 sequences, about 14% of them seen once, and the ten largest clones take approximately 10%. The clonotype was recovered from a female donor with early-stage non-small cell lung cancer. This chain joins TRBV20-1 and TRBJ2-1, with 9 positions matching TRBD2. This specimen was lung tumor tissue, taken at surgery. The CDR3 sequence is CSARPGTSPSNEQFF. CDR3 DNA sequence: TGCAGTGCTAGACCCGGGACTAGCCCGTCCAATGAGCAGTTCTTC.